This T cell receptor beta chain came from a study of shared clonotypes between healthy human individuals. Points from the study as a whole: Naive subsets, compared against memory subsets, generally had larger estimated richness values.

Deep was the level at which the assay was run. Each replicate PCR on the sorted subsets used approximately 180 ng DNA (about 30,000 T cell genomes). Method: immunoSEQ multiplex PCR; TCRdb's copy keeps in-frame clones and lacks some. The sample has around 300,000 clones; around 90% are singletons. V lost 3 bases to trimming and J lost 4 bases; unmatched junction nucleotides: 3. The CDR3 consists of 14 residues. Germline V CDR1 and CDR2: SGDLS, YYNGEE. As to this clone: Its target is not known.

Sequencing input: memory CD8+ T cells sorted from blood. Subset indicated: CD45RO+ cells pooled with CCR7-negative TemRA cells. The sequence was obtained from a man younger than 35 in good health. V and J are TRBV9 and TRBJ2-3; 9 bases agree with TRBD1. DNA of the CDR3: TGTGCCAGCAGCGACAGGGGGCGGGCAGATACGCAGTATTTT. This sequence encodes CASSDRGRADTQYF.